The next 31 T cell receptor beta chains were all read from a single sample in a study of cytomegalovirus exposure and HLA in healthy donors. A multiplex PCR was run with 60 Vbeta primers and 13 Jbeta primers. Measured with immunoSEQ multiplex PCR; TCRdb has only the in-frame clones, and not every one. The table shows 130,000 or so clones, with approximately 80% occurring only once. The sequenced sample consisted of PBMCs. The receptors come from a male donor in good health and CMV-seropositive.

The V gene is TRBV28, the J gene TRBJ2-1; 11 positions match TRBD2. CDR3 length: 15 residues. Germline V gene data show CDR1 as MDHEN and CDR2 as SYDVKM. J gave up 7 bases and V 6 bases, and 8 bases lay outside the gene matches. The CDR3 loop reads CASSRGTSGQNEQFF. CDR3 coding DNA: TGTGCCAGCAGCAGAGGGACTAGCGGCCAAAATGAGCAGTTCTTC.

A single count supports this clone. The chain employs TRBV5-5 and TRBJ2-7; D remains unclear. Trimming removed 1 base at V and 2 bases at J, with 13 bases between. The CDR3 covers 15 residues. Germline assignment: CDR1 SGHKS and CDR2 YYEKEE (reference sequence). CDR3 sequence: CASSLRDTITYEQYF. CDR3 coding DNA: TGTGCCAGCAGCTTGAGAGACACAATTACCTACGAGCAGTACTTC.

This rearrangement joins TRBV27 to TRBJ1-2, with 9 bases lining up with TRBD1. The germline V gene has CDR1 MNHEY and CDR2 SMNVEV (reference sequence). Trimming took 5 bases from V and 7 from J; bases not matched to a gene: 5. The CDR3 is 13 amino acids. This CDR3 is CASSTQGAPGYTF. The CDR3 DNA follows: TGTGCCAGCAGTACACAGGGGGCGCCTGGCTACACCTTC.

This clone was seen only once. The CDR3 spells CASSPTGASGRGEQFF. The CDR3, as DNA: TGTGCCAGCTCACCAACGGGGGCTAGCGGGAGAGGGGAGCAGTTCTTC. The V and J genes are TRBV18 and TRBJ2-1, with 10 bases identical to TRBD2. There are 16 residues in the CDR3. The germline gives CDR1 KGHSH, CDR2 LQKENI. The V and J ends lost 2 bases and 10 bases, in that order; junction bases with no gene match: 11.

The chain uses TRBV11-3 and TRBJ2-1; no firm D call. The V end lost 4 bases, the J end lost 7 bases, and 8 bases lay between the germline ends. The CDR3 consists of 12 residues. The germline gives CDR1 SGHNT, CDR2 YENEEA. The CDR3 here is CASSSSRNEQFF. DNA for the CDR3: TGTGCCAGCAGCTCCTCACGGAATGAGCAGTTCTTC.

The chain has TRBV6-1 and TRBJ1-5, with D possibly matching TRBD1 (5 bases). With 4 bases removed from V and 9 bases from J, the gap between germline ends came to 16 bases. The CDR3 totals 14 residues. Germline CDR1 reads MNHNS; CDR2 reads SASEGT. The CDR3 protein is CASSGRTGVRPQHF. CDR3 in DNA: TGTGCCAGCAGTGGCCGGACGGGGGTCCGGCCCCAGCATTTT.

This chain joins TRBV2 and TRBJ2-3; 7 bases line up with TRBD2. CDR3 length: 14 amino acids. Per germline, CDR1 SNHLY and CDR2 FYNNEI. Trimming removed 2 bases from V and 5 bases from J; junction bases left unmatched: 4. CDR3 sequence (DNA): TGTGCCAGCAGTGAATCTAGCGGCAAAGATACGCAGTATTTT. It specifies CASSESSGKDTQYF. The whole variable domain, filled in from reference TRBV2 and TRBJ2-3, reads EPEVTQTPSHQVTQMGQEVILRCVPISNHLYFYWYRQILGQKVEFLVSFYNNEISEKSEIFDDQFSVERPDGSNFTLKIRSTKLEDSAMYFCASSESSGKDTQYFGPGTRLTVL.

The chain links TRBV6-5 to TRBJ2-5, with 7 bases that match TRBD1. Trimming cost V 2 bases and J 3 bases; bases outside gene matches: 6. The CDR3 has 15 amino acids. Germline loops: CDR1 MNHEY, CDR2 SVGAGI. CDR3 sequence (DNA): TGTGCCAGCAGTTACAACGTAGGGGGCGAAGAGACCCAGTACTTC. It yields the protein CASSYNVGGEETQYF.

This clone was counted between two and nine times. The chain combines TRBV5-1 with TRBJ2-5, with 11 positions matching TRBD1. This CDR3 region has 18 residues. Losses at the gene ends were 3 bases for V and 1 base for J; bases not matched to a gene: 11. CDR1 and CDR2 (germline): SGHRS, YFSETQ. This chain's CDR3 is CASSYGQGATSPQETQYF. Written as DNA, the CDR3 is TGCGCCAGCAGCTATGGACAGGGGGCGACCTCACCCCAAGAGACCCAGTACTTC. The full variable domain, its missing parts supplied by reference TRBV5-1 and TRBJ2-5, is KAGVTQTPRYLIKTRGQQVTLSCSPISGHRSVSWYQQTPGQGLQFLFEYFSETQRNKGNFPGRFSGRQFSNSRSEMNVSTLELGDSALYLCASSYGQGATSPQETQYFGPGTRLLVL.

This clone was detected a few times. This rearrangement joins TRBV13 to TRBJ2-5; 11 bases are a match to TRBD2. V was clipped by 5 bases and J by 2 bases; unmatched bases: 7. Germline V gives CDR1 PRHDT, CDR2 FYEKMQ (reference sequence). The CDR3 covers 16 residues. CDR3 in DNA: TGTGCCAGCAGCCCCAGGACTAGCGGGCAACAAGAGACCCAGTACTTC. It is translated as CASSPRTSGQQETQYF.

The chain combines TRBV6-5 with TRBJ1-5; the match to TRBD1 covers 7 bases. CDR3 length: 13 amino acids. J was trimmed by 4 bases and V by 6 bases; bases with no gene match: 3. Germline CDR1 is MNHEY and CDR2 is SVGAGI. The CDR3 DNA reads as TGTGCCAGCAGACTACAGGGGAATCAGCCCCAGCATTTT. It translates to CASRLQGNQPQHF.

The sample holds a few counts of this clone. The J gene is TRBJ1-3, the V gene TRBV5-6; 8 bases are a match to TRBD1. The trim removed 0 bases at V and 3 bases at J, leaving 5 bases unmatched. Germline loops: CDR1 SGHDT, CDR2 YYEEEE. The length of the CDR3 is 16 residues. The CDR3 is CASSLVQGARGNTIYF. The CDR3 nucleotides are TGTGCCAGCAGCTTGGTTCAGGGGGCGCGTGGAAACACCATATATTTT.

J is TRBJ1-1 and V is TRBV19; D gene unclear. The CDR3 is made up of 13 amino acids. Germline CDR1 reads LNHDA; CDR2 reads SQIVND (reference sequence). V lost 10 bases, J lost 5 bases, and 17 bases lay in between. The CDR3 reads CATKRSAGTEAFF. In nucleotides, the CDR3 is TGTGCCACCAAGAGGAGTGCGGGGACTGAAGCTTTCTTT.

As regards this clone: At one of its ends the junction is not consistent with the germline gene, which may arise from a read error. J is TRBJ2-3 and V is TRBV7-9; 10 bases fit TRBD2. This CDR3 spans 16 amino acids. CDR1 SEHNR and CDR2 FQNEAQ come from the germline V gene (reference sequence). CDR3 amino acids: CSSPPLAGVRGDTQYF. Here the CDR3 DNA reads TGTTCCAGCCCCCCTCTAGCGGGAGTTCGTGGAGATACGCAGTATTTT. Full variable domain (rest looked up from reference TRBV7-9 and TRBJ2-3): DTGVSQNPRHKITKRGQNVTFRCDPISEHNRLYWYRQTLGQGPEFLTYFQNEAQLEKSRLLSDRFSAERPKGSFSTLEIQRTEQGDSAMYLCSSPPLAGVRGDTQYFGPGTRLTVL.

V is TRBV7-7 and J is TRBJ2-5, with 10 bases identical to TRBD2. The DNA end is more similar to TRBJ2-7, so the J call may be wrong. In germline, CDR1 is SSHAT, CDR2 FNYEAQ (reference sequence). This CDR3 has 18 amino acids. The CDR3 DNA is TGTGCCAGCAGCCCCGTGATAGCGGGAGGATCCCTCCCCTCCGAGCAGTACTTC. Encoded protein: CASSPVIAGGSLPSEQYF.

J is TRBJ2-7 and V is TRBV5-5, with 9 nucleotides matching TRBD1. V lost 6 bases and J lost 7; bases outside the gene matches: 11. Germline V lookup: CDR1 SGHKS, CDR2 YYEKEE (reference sequence). The CDR3 totals 14 residues. CDR3 protein: CASTRDRVDQEQYF. The CDR3 region has the DNA TGTGCCAGCACCCGGGACAGGGTTGATCAGGAGCAGTACTTC.

This clone has only a few counts. A read error may account for a junction end that differs from germline. This chain links TRBV7-9 with TRBJ1-2; TRBD1 aligns across 8 bases. CDR1 and CDR2 (germline): SEHNR, FQNEAQ (reference sequence). The length of the CDR3 is 18 residues. CDR3 sequence (DNA): TGTTCCAGCAGCTTACCCCGCGGACAGGGCGACGCTAACTATGGCTACACCTTC. Translated: CSSSLPRGQGDANYGYTF.

The chain employs TRBV28 and TRBJ2-7; TRBD2 matches at 8 bases. The CDR3 is made up of 13 amino acids. With 5 bases clipped from V and 1 base from J, the junction kept 1 base outside the gene matches. The germline gives CDR1 MDHEN, CDR2 SYDVKM. The CDR3 DNA reads as TGTGCCAGCAGTGGGACTAGTTCCTACGAGCAGTACTTC. This gives the protein CASSGTSSYEQYF.

Notes on this clone: Other DNA sequences of this sample code for an identical CDR3. The rearrangement joins TRBV6-5 to TRBJ2-5; D is unclear. Trimming shortened V by 3 bases and J by 2 bases, and 10 bases separated the two germline ends. This CDR3 is built from 14 residues. From germline, CDR1 is MNHEY and CDR2 SVGAGI. CDR3 loop: CASSYSRIQETQYF. CDR3 nucleotides: TGTGCCAGCAGTTATAGCAGAATTCAAGAGACCCAGTACTTC.

V and J are TRBV5-1 and TRBJ2-6; 10 nucleotides match TRBD1. Germline V gene sequence: CDR1 SGHRS, CDR2 YFSETQ. V gave up 8 bases and J gave up 1 base; unmatched junction bases: 3. The CDR3 totals 15 residues. The CDR3 nucleotides are TGCGCCAGTCGACAGGGGGCGTCTGGGGCCAACGTCCTGACTTTC. Its translation is CASRQGASGANVLTF.

This clone showed up just once. The chain joins TRBV6-5 to TRBJ2-2; 10 bases fit TRBD1. This CDR3 is built from 14 residues. J lost 5 bases, V lost 6 bases, and 3 bases had no gene match. Germline values: CDR1 MNHEY, CDR2 SVGAGI. CDR3 region: CASSRDRGTGELFF. As DNA, the CDR3 is TGTGCCAGCAGCCGGGACAGGGGAACCGGGGAGCTGTTTTTT.

This chain joins TRBV28 and TRBJ1-2; TRBD1 matches at 9 bases. This CDR3 is 14 amino acids long. Germline V gives CDR1 MDHEN, CDR2 SYDVKM. V lost 1 base, J lost 6 bases, and 3 bases stayed unmatched. The CDR3 DNA reads TGTGCCAGCAGTTTATACAGGGGGCGTGATGGCTACACCTTC. It yields the protein CASSLYRGRDGYTF.

The chain links TRBV5-5 to TRBJ2-7, with 7 bases lining up with TRBD2. Germline-derived CDR1 and CDR2 are SGHKS and YYEKEE (reference sequence). With V trimmed by 2 bases and J by 3 bases, 5 bases remained unmatched. The CDR3 contains 14 residues. CDR3 in DNA: TGTGCCAGCAGCTTAAGGGACTACCTCTACGAGCAGTACTTC. Its translation is CASSLRDYLYEQYF. Supplemented by reference TRBV5-5 and TRBJ2-7, the full variable domain reads DAGVTQSPTHLIKTRGQQVTLRCSPISGHKSVSWYQQVLGQGPQFIFQYYEKEERGRGNFPDRFSARQFPNYSSELNVNALLLGDSALYLCASSLRDYLYEQYFGPGTRLTVT.

The rearrangement uses TRBV20-1 and TRBJ1-1; the D is unclear. This CDR3 region has 10 residues. The V gene lost 5 bases and the J gene lost 7 bases, with 8 bases spanning the gap. Germline V lookup: CDR1 DFQATT, CDR2 SNEGSKA (reference sequence). This CDR3 is CSALTGEAFF. The DNA of the CDR3 is TGCAGTGCTCTTACGGGTGAAGCTTTCTTT.

In regard to this clone: An end of the junction differs from the germline gene, which may be a read error. The V and J genes are TRBV5-1 and TRBJ2-6, with TRBD1 as a possible D gene (6 bases). The length of the CDR3 is 17 residues. In germline, CDR1 is SGHRS, CDR2 YFSETQ. The CDR3 loop reads CASSDAGANSGANGLTF. Written as DNA, the CDR3 is TGCGCCAGCAGCGACGCAGGGGCCAACTCTGGGGCCAACGGCCTGACTTTC.

CDR3 sequence reads: CASSGGTGETQYF. In DNA form, the CDR3 reads TGCGCCAGCAGCGGTGGGACAGGCGAGACCCAGTACTTC. The rearrangement links TRBV5-1 to TRBJ2-5; 8 bases fit TRBD1. The junction had 4 bases not matched to a gene; V was cut back by 4 bases and J by 5 bases. Germline CDR1 and CDR2: SGHRS and YFSETQ. The length of the CDR3 is 13 residues.

This clone was counted between two and nine times. Other DNA sequences from this sample encode an identical CDR3 as well. The V gene is TRBV27, the J gene TRBJ2-1; the D is unclear. The CDR3 extends over 12 amino acids. V lost 6 bases to trimming and J lost 6 bases, with 9 bases between them. Germline CDR1 MNHEY, CDR2 SMNVEV (reference sequence). The DNA for the CDR3 is TGTGCCAGCAGGCTCGCCGGCAATGAGCAGTTCTTC. The encoded protein is CASRLAGNEQFF.

The chain is built from TRBV13 and TRBJ2-7; 8 bases fit TRBD1. Germline CDR1 reads PRHDT; CDR2 reads FYEKMQ (reference sequence). The CDR3 has 13 residues. V dropped 5 bases and J dropped 6; count of bases not matched to a gene: 6. CDR3 nucleotides: TGTGCCAGCAGCGAGGACAGGGCTGCCGAGCAGTACTTC. Its protein product is CASSEDRAAEQYF.

V usage is TRBV10-2 and J usage is TRBJ2-7, with TRBD2 matching over 8 bases. The CDR3 spans 13 residues. Germline V CDR1 and CDR2: WSHSY, SAAADI. Trimming removed 5 bases from V and 6 bases from J; junction bases left unmatched: 6. CDR3 in amino acids: CASSPTSVTEQYF. The CDR3 region has the DNA TGCGCCAGCAGTCCGACTAGCGTTACCGAGCAGTACTTC.

This chain joins TRBV5-1 and TRBJ1-1; D not certain. The germline gives CDR1 SGHRS, CDR2 YFSETQ. The V gene lost 0 bases and the J gene lost 0 bases, with 12 bases spanning the gap. There are 16 residues in the CDR3. CDR3 nucleotide sequence: TGCGCCAGCAGCTTGGCCCCCCTAACAGTGAACACTGAAGCTTTCTTT. This codes for CASSLAPLTVNTEAFF.

The chain is built from TRBV27 and TRBJ1-6; TRBD1 is a possible D gene (6 bases). The CDR3 loop spans 14 amino acids. Germline CDR1 is MNHEY and CDR2 is SMNVEV (reference sequence). Between the trimmed V and J ends, which lost 5 bases and 15 bases, there was a span of 20 bases. The CDR3 protein is CASSQDRMVLVLHF. CDR3 sequence (DNA): TGTGCCAGCAGTCAGGACAGAATGGTTTTGGTCCTCCACTTT.